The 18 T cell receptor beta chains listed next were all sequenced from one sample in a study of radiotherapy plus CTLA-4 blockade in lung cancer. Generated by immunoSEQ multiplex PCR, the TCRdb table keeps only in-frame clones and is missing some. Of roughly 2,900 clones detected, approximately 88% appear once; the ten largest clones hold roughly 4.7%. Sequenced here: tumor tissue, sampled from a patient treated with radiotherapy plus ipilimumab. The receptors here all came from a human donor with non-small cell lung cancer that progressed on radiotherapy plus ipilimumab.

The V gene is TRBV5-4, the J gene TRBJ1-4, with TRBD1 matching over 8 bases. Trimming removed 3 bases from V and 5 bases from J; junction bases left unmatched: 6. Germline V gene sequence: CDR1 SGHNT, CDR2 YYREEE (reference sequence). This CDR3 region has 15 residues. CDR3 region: CASSSRQGLNEKLFF. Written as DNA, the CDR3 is TGTGCCAGCAGCTCTCGACAGGGGTTGAATGAAAAACTGTTTTTT.

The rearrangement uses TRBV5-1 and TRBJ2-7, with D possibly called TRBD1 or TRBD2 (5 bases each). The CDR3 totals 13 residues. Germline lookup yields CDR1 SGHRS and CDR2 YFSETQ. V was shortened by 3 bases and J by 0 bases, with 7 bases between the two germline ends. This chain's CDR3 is CASSSGASYEQYF. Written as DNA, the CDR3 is TGCGCCAGCAGCTCCGGGGCCTCCTACGAGCAGTACTTC.

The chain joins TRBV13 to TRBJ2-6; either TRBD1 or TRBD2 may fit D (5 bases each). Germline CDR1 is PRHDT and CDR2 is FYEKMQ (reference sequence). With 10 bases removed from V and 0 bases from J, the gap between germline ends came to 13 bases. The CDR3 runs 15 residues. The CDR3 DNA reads TGTGCCACTGCTCGGGACCCCTCTGGGGCCAACGTCCTGACTTTC. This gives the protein CATARDPSGANVLTF.

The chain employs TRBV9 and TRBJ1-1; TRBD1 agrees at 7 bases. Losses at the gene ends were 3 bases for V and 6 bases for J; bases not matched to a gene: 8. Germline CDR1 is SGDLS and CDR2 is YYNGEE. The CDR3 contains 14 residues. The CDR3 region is CASSGGGQGAEAFF. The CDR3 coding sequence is TGTGCCAGCAGCGGAGGGGGCCAAGGGGCTGAAGCTTTCTTT.

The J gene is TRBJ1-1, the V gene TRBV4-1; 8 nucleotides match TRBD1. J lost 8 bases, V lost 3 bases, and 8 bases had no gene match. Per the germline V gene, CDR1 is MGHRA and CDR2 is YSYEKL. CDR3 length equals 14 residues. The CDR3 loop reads CASSQDREFGEAFF. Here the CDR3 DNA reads TGCGCCAGCAGCCAGGACAGGGAATTCGGGGAAGCTTTCTTT.

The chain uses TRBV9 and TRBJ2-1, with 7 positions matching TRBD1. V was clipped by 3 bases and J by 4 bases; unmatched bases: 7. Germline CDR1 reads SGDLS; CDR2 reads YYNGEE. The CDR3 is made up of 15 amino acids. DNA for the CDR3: TGTGCCAGCAGCGCCCAGGGACAGCTTTACAATGAGCAGTTCTTC. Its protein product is CASSAQGQLYNEQFF.

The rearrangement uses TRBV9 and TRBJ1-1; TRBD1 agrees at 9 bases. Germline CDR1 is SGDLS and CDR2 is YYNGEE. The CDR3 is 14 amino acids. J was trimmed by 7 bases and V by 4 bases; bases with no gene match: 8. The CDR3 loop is CASSPRTGVIEAFF. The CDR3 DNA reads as TGTGCCAGCAGCCCCAGGACAGGGGTGATTGAAGCTTTCTTT.

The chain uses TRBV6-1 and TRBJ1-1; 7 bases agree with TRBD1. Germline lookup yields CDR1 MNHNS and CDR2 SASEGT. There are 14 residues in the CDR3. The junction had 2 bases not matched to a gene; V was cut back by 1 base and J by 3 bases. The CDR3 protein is CASSEDRGDTEAFF. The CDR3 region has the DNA TGTGCCAGCAGTGAAGACAGGGGAGACACTGAAGCTTTCTTT.

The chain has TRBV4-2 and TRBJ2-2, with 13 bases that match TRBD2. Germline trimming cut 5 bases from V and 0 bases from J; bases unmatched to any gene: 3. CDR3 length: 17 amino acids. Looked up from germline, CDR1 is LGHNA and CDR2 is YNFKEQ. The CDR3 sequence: CASSEGTSGANTGELFF. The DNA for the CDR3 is TGTGCCAGCAGCGAAGGGACTAGCGGGGCGAACACCGGGGAGCTGTTTTTT.

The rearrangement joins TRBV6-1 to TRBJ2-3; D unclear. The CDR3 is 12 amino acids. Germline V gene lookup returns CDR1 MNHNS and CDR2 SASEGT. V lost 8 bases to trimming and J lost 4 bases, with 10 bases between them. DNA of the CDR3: TGTGCCAGCTATATAGCCCCAGATACGCAGTATTTT. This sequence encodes CASYIAPDTQYF.

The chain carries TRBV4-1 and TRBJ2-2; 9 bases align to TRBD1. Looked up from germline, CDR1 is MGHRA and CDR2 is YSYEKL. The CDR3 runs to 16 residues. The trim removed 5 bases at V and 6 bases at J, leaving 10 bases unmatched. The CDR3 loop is CASSDTGTGMAGELFF. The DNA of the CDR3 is TGCGCCAGCAGCGACACCGGGACAGGGATGGCCGGGGAGCTGTTTTTT.

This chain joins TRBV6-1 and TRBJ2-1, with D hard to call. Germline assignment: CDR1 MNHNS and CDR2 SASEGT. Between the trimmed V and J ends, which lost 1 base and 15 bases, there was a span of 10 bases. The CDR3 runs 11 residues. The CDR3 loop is CASSEGPSRFF. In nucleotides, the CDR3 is TGTGCCAGCAGTGAAGGTCCCTCGAGGTTCTTC.

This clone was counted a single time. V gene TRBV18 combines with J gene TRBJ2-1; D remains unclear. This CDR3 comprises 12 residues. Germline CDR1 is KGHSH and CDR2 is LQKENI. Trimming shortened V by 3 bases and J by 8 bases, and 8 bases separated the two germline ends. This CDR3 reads CASSPSADEQFF. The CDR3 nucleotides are TGTGCCAGCTCACCGTCGGCGGATGAGCAGTTCTTC.

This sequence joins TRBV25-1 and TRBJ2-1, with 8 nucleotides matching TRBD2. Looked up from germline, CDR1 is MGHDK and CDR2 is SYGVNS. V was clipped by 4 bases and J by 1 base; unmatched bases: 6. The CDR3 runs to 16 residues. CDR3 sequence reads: CASSGPGGGSYNEQFF. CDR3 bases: TGTGCCAGCAGTGGTCCTGGCGGGGGGTCCTACAATGAGCAGTTCTTC.

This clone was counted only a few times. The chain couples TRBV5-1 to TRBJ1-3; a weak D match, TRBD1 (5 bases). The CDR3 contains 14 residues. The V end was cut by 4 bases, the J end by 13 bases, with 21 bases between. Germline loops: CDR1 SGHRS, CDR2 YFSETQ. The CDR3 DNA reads TGCGCCAGCAGCCTGGGGGGACTCGAGGGGATTATATATTTT. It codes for CASSLGGLEGIIYF.

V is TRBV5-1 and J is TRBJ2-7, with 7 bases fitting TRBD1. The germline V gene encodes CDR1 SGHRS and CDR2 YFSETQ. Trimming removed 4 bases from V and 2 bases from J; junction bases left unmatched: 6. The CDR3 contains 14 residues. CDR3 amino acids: CASSAETGPYEQYF. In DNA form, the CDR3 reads TGCGCCAGCAGCGCGGAGACAGGGCCCTACGAGCAGTACTTC.

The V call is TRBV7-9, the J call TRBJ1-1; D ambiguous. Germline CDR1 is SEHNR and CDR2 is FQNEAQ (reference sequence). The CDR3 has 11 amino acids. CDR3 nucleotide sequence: TGTGTTCCAGGATCAAGCACTGAAGCTTTCTTT. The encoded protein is CVPGSSTEAFF.

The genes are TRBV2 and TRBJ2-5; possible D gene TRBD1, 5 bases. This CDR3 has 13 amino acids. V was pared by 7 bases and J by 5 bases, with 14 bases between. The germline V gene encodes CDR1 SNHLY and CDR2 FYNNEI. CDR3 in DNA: TGTGCCAGCACCAGGGCCCATGGGGAGACCCAGTACTTC. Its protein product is CASTRAHGETQYF.